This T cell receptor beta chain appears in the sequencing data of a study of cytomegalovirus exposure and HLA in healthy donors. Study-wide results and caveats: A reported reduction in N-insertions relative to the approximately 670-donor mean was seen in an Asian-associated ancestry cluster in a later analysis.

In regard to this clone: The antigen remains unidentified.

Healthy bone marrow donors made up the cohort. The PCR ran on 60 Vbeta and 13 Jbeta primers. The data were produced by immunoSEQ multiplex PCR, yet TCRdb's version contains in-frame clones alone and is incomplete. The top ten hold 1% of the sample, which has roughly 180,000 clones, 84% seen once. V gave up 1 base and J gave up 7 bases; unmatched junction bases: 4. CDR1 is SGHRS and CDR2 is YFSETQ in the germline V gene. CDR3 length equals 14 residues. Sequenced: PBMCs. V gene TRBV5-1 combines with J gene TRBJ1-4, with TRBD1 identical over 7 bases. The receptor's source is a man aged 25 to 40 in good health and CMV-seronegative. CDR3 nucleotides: TGCGCCAGCAGCTTGCTGTCAGGGGGTGAAAAACTGTTTTTT. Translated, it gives CASSLLSGGEKLFF.